The 25 T cell receptor beta chains given below trace back to one sample, sequenced in a study of blood T cell repertoires in COVID-19. Assay: immunoSEQ multiplex PCR; the TCRdb copy retains only in-frame clones and omits some. The sample comprises over 150,000 clones, over 70% of which are singletons, and approximately 2.6% rests with the top ten. Sequencing was performed on peripheral blood. These receptors were obtained from a man between 65 and 85 years old with acute or convalescent COVID-19.

This rearrangement joins TRBV10-2 to TRBJ1-5, with D perhaps TRBD1 (6 bases). The CDR3 contains 13 residues. The V and J ends lost 9 bases and 2 bases respectively, with 11 bases between them. Germline assignment: CDR1 WSHSY and CDR2 SAAADI. The CDR3 DNA reads as TGCGCCAGTACAGGGATGGGCAATCAGCCCCAGCATTTT. This gives the protein CASTGMGNQPQHF.

V gene TRBV6-5 combines with J gene TRBJ2-3; 7 bases line up with TRBD1. Looked up from germline, CDR1 is MNHEY and CDR2 is SVGAGI. The CDR3 has 14 residues. Unmatched junction bases numbered 9, after V lost 8 bases and J lost 4 bases. The CDR3 bases are TGTGCCAGCTGGCGACAGGGCCCGCCAGATACGCAGTATTTT. It translates to CASWRQGPPDTQYF.

The chain recombines TRBV2 with TRBJ2-1; 8 bases are a match to TRBD2. Germline assignment: CDR1 SNHLY and CDR2 FYNNEI. The CDR3 contains 15 residues. V was clipped by 5 bases and J by 5 bases; unmatched bases: 8. The CDR3 DNA reads TGTGCCAGCAGTTCCGGGACTAGTCTAAACAATGAGCAGTTCTTC. Translated, it gives CASSSGTSLNNEQFF.

This clone is a singleton in its sample. This chain connects TRBV5-4 to TRBJ2-1; weak D call: TRBD1 (7 bases). The CDR3 extends over 17 amino acids. V was clipped by 3 bases and J by 0 bases, with 16 bases between them. The V gene's germline CDR1 is SGHNT and CDR2 YYREEE (reference sequence). CDR3 DNA: TGTGCCAGCAGCTCCCGACCAGGGGGGAGCTCCTACAATGAGCAGTTCTTC. As protein: CASSSRPGGSSYNEQFF.

This chain joins TRBV6-6 and TRBJ1-2; D is unresolved. CDR3 size: 16 residues. CDR1 is MNHNY and CDR2 is SVGAGI in the germline V gene (reference sequence). V shed 2 bases and J shed 8 bases, with 21 bases lying between them. CDR3 DNA sequence: TGTGCCAGCAGTTACCCCGCGGGCGGATCTAAATCCGGCTACACCTTC. Translation: CASSYPAGGSKSGYTF.

This chain links TRBV2 with TRBJ1-1, with a possible D match to TRBD1 (6 bases). The V gene lost 7 bases and the J gene lost 4 bases, with 16 bases spanning the gap. This CDR3 region has 14 residues. The V gene's germline CDR1 is SNHLY and CDR2 FYNNEI. The CDR3 DNA reads TGTGCCAGCACCCGAGAGGGGGGGGGCACTGAAGCTTTCTTT. It codes for CASTREGGGTEAFF.

This clone has a single count. V and J are TRBV24-1 and TRBJ2-2, with D maybe TRBD1 (5 bases). The length of the CDR3 is 16 residues. The V end lost 1 base, the J end lost 2 bases, and 10 bases lay between the germline ends. Germline CDR1 reads KGHDR; CDR2 reads SFDVKD. The CDR3 DNA follows: TGTGCCACCAGTGATTTTAATGGGGCTAACACCGGGGAGCTGTTTTTT. Its translation: CATSDFNGANTGELFF.

This clone occurred a few times. The chain couples TRBV27 to TRBJ1-4; tentatively, D is TRBD1 (6 bases). Per germline, CDR1 MNHEY and CDR2 SMNVEV (reference sequence). The ends were cut back, 5 bases at V and 0 bases at J, with 16 bases in the middle. The CDR3 spans 17 residues. CDR3 nucleotides: TGTGCCAGCAGTCGCCGGACAGTTCCAGCAACTAATGAAAAACTGTTTTTT. Protein product: CASSRRTVPATNEKLFF.

This clone was detected only once. This chain connects TRBV3-1 (or the pseudogene TRBV3-2) to TRBJ1-5, with a weak D call TRBD1 (5 bases). The germline CDR1 and CDR2 sequences are LGHDT and YNNKEL (reference sequence). This CDR3 comprises 13 residues. Trimming removed 8 bases at V and 0 bases at J, with 8 bases between. The CDR3 sequence is CASAGGSNQPQHF. DNA of the CDR3: TGTGCCAGCGCCGGGGGTAGCAATCAGCCCCAGCATTTT.

This rearrangement joins TRBV9 to TRBJ1-1; TRBD1 aligns across 8 bases. The CDR3 extends over 17 amino acids. Germline CDR1 and CDR2: SGDLS and YYNGEE. J gave up 1 base and V 3 bases, and 11 bases lay outside the gene matches. The CDR3 sequence is CASSAPPTGGANTEAFF. The CDR3 DNA sequence: TGTGCCAGCAGCGCCCCCCCAACAGGGGGTGCGAACACTGAAGCTTTCTTT. Full variable domain (missing parts from reference TRBV9 and TRBJ1-1): DSGVTQTPKHLITATGQRVTLRCSPRSGDLSVYWYQQSLDQGLQFLIQYYNGEERAKGNILERFSAQQFPDLHSELNLSSLELGDSALYFCASSAPPTGGANTEAFFGQGTRLTVV.

This clone was seen a handful of times. The junction shows a germline mismatch at one end, possibly a read error. This sequence joins TRBV12-3 or TRBV12-4 and TRBJ1-2; no definite D call. This CDR3 has 13 residues. The CDR3 nucleotides are TGTGCCAGCAGCTTAGCCCAGGCTGGTGGCTACACCTTC. Translation: CASSLAQAGGYTF.

The chain couples TRBV5-4 to TRBJ2-6, with D unresolved. V dropped 4 bases and J dropped 1 base, with 15 bases sitting between them. The CDR3 runs to 17 residues. Germline assignment: CDR1 SGHNT and CDR2 YYREEE (reference sequence). DNA of the CDR3: TGTGCCAGCAGCCCGATGATTAGGAGATCTGGGGCCAACGTCCTGACTTTC. It translates to CASSPMIRRSGANVLTF.

This chain connects TRBV6-5 to TRBJ1-4; 10 positions match TRBD1. Germline trimming cut 7 bases from V and 8 bases from J; bases unmatched to any gene: 10. Per germline, CDR1 MNHEY and CDR2 SVGAGI. The CDR3 spans 15 residues. CDR3 coding DNA: TGTGCCAGCACTAGGATGACAGGGGGCGGCGAAAAACTGTTTTTT. Its translation is CASTRMTGGGEKLFF.

The CDR3 region has the DNA TGTGCCACCAGTGAGCAGAATTCGGAGACCCAGTACTTC. It is translated as CATSEQNSETQYF. The V and J genes are TRBV24-1 and TRBJ2-5; the D is unclear. Germline CDR1 is KGHDR and CDR2 is SFDVKD. The CDR3 has 13 residues. V lost 4 bases and J lost 5, with 10 bases in between.

The V gene is TRBV5-6, the J gene TRBJ2-6; TRBD2 matches at 7 bases. The germline V gene has CDR1 SGHDT and CDR2 YYEEEE. V trimming: 3 bases; J trimming: 0 bases; junction bases outside the gene matches: 6. The CDR3 contains 17 residues. The CDR3 DNA follows: TGTGCCAGCAGCTGGGGAGGGGCGCGCTCTGGGGCCAACGTCCTGACTTTC. This encodes CASSWGGARSGANVLTF. The whole variable domain, remainder taken from reference TRBV5-6 and TRBJ2-6, is DAGVTQSPTHLIKTRGQQVTLRCSPKSGHDTVSWYQQALGQGPQFIFQYYEEEERQRGNFPDRFSGHQFPNYSSELNVNALLLGDSALYLCASSWGGARSGANVLTFGAGSRLTVL.

The V and J genes are TRBV6-5 and TRBJ2-2; 7 bases align to TRBD2. With V trimmed by 6 bases and J by 3 bases, 4 bases remained unmatched. Germline assignment: CDR1 MNHEY and CDR2 SVGAGI. This CDR3 is built from 14 residues. CDR3 in DNA: TGTGCCAGCAGGGGAGGGGTGGACACCGGGGAGCTGTTTTTT. Protein sequence: CASRGGVDTGELFF.

The V call is TRBV6-5, the J call TRBJ1-3; 9 bases are a match to TRBD1. Germline V gene lookup returns CDR1 MNHEY and CDR2 SVGAGI. V dropped 6 bases and J dropped 8; count of bases not matched to a gene: 11. The CDR3 consists of 15 residues. The CDR3 loop reads CASRSGTGPLDTIYF. Here the CDR3 DNA reads TGTGCCAGCAGGAGCGGGACAGGGCCTTTGGACACCATATATTTT.

V gene TRBV12-5 combines with J gene TRBJ2-2; D might be TRBD2 (6 bases). This CDR3 region has 13 residues. From germline, CDR1 is LGHNT and CDR2 FRNRAP. V was pared by 7 bases and J by 5 bases, with 11 bases between. This chain's CDR3 is CASARGWTGELFF. Written as DNA, the CDR3 is TGTGCTAGTGCCCGGGGGTGGACCGGGGAGCTGTTTTTT.

The sample holds one count of this clone. The chain couples TRBV28 to TRBJ2-2, with unresolved D. Germline V gene lookup returns CDR1 MDHEN and CDR2 SYDVKM. The CDR3 is made up of 13 amino acids. V lost 9 bases and J 4 bases, leaving 12 bases between the germline ends. The CDR3 loop reads CASPNSFTGELFF. The CDR3 nucleotides are TGTGCCAGTCCTAACAGTTTCACCGGGGAGCTGTTTTTT.

The gene calls are TRBV19 and TRBJ2-3; 9 bases agree with TRBD2. In germline, CDR1 is LNHDA, CDR2 SQIVND (reference sequence). V trimming: 5 bases; J trimming: 1 base; junction bases outside the gene matches: 10. This CDR3 is 17 amino acids long. CDR3 amino acids: CASSLSYSGGGTDTQYF. In DNA, the CDR3 is TGTGCCAGTAGTCTCTCCTATAGCGGGGGAGGCACAGATACGCAGTATTTT. Using reference TRBV19 and TRBJ2-3 for the parts outside the CDR3, the full variable domain is DGGITQSPKYLFRKEGQNVTLSCEQNLNHDAMYWYRQDPGQGLRLIYYSQIVNDFQKGDIAEGYSVSREKKESFPLTVTSAQKNPTAFYLCASSLSYSGGGTDTQYFGPGTRLTVL.

This chain joins TRBV18 and TRBJ2-3, with 8 bases identical to TRBD1. Germline CDR1 is KGHSH and CDR2 is LQKENI. J lost 1 base, V lost 2 bases, and 2 bases had no gene match. The CDR3 loop spans 15 amino acids. CDR3 nucleotides: TGTGCCAGCTCACCAGACAGGGGAGGCACAGATACGCAGTATTTT. Amino acid sequence: CASSPDRGGTDTQYF.

The chain links TRBV13 to TRBJ2-5, with D possibly matching TRBD2 (6 bases). V lost 1 base, J lost 5 bases, and 14 bases lay in between. Germline values: CDR1 PRHDT, CDR2 FYEKMQ (reference sequence). The CDR3 consists of 15 residues. The CDR3 DNA reads TGTGCCAGCAGCTTAGAAACAGCGGGTCGGGAGACCCAGTACTTC. As protein: CASSLETAGRETQYF.

The rearrangement joins TRBV19 to TRBJ1-5; 7 positions agree with TRBD1. The CDR3 spans 15 residues. V was pared by 7 bases and J by 4 bases, with 10 bases of the junction left unmatched. Germline CDR1 reads LNHDA; CDR2 reads SQIVND (reference sequence). CDR3: CASTLSGTVNQPQHF. For the CDR3, the DNA is TGTGCCAGTACCTTATCCGGGACAGTGAATCAGCCCCAGCATTTT.

As regards this clone: One end of the junction varies from germline; a read error may be responsible. The chain uses TRBV30 and TRBJ1-1, with 8 bases identical to TRBD1. Germline CDR1 is GTSNPN and CDR2 is SVGIG (reference sequence). The length of the CDR3 is 15 residues. The CDR3 loop is CAWSAGGQANSEAFF. In DNA form, the CDR3 reads TGTGCCTGGAGTGCAGGGGGACAGGCGAACAGTGAAGCTTTCTTT.

V is TRBV5-1 and J is TRBJ2-2, with D hard to call. V lost 2 bases and J lost 4, with 9 bases in between. The CDR3 covers 14 residues. The germline V gene has CDR1 SGHRS and CDR2 YFSETQ. The CDR3 bases are TGCGCCAGCAGCTTTGACACGGCCACCGGGGAGCTGTTTTTT. Translating gives CASSFDTATGELFF.